One TCR beta chain is described in this entry. What it recognizes is unknown. The sample originates from a study of shared clonotypes between healthy human individuals. The overall study: Per donor, three plates held CD4 naive cells, three held CD4 memory, two held CD8 naive and one held CD8 memory. Study-wide findings and caveats: Inspection by rarefaction showed sorted-subset sequencing to be incomplete despite large depth. Researchers sampled blood only, noting tissue repertoires likely differ.

Donors comprised only Caucasian adults living in Nashville, Tennessee. The germline CDR1 and CDR2 sequences are LNHDA and SQIVND (reference sequence). The CDR3 is made up of 13 amino acids. V was clipped by 6 bases and J by 0 bases, with 8 bases between them. Generated by immunoSEQ multiplex PCR, the TCRdb table keeps only in-frame clones and is missing some. Of some 1.5 million clones listed, 95% to 99% are singletons. The chain recombines TRBV19 with TRBJ1-2; the D gene is possibly TRBD1 (5 bases). Sequencing input: naive CD4+ T cells sorted from blood. Stated subset: CD45RA+ positively selected. The TCR sequence derives from a man aged 25 to 40 in good health. The CDR3: CASRRGANYGYTF. The CDR3, as DNA: TGTGCCAGTAGGCGGGGCGCTAACTATGGCTACACCTTC.